Below, 10 T cell receptor beta chains from the same sample are listed, as sequenced in a study of human T cells and chemical hapten exposure. Time point in this sample: pre-sensitization, week 0. The treatment is: therapeutic diphenylcyclopropenone sensitization with weekly scalp DPC. TCRdb reprocessed the RACE reads with MiXCR, giving one entry per CDR3 protein. The sample has roughly 100,000 distinct CDR3 sequences; 8% to 10% are singletons. The sequencing used whole blood, collected in connection with sensitization to the hapten diphenylcyclopropenone (DPC). These receptors originate from a woman between 40 and 50 years old with alopecia areata. Some clones in this sample may be carry-over from other donors' samples.

This clonotype turned up a few times. The chain has TRBV7-7 and TRBJ1-4; TRBD1 is a possible D gene (5 bases). CDR3 size: 18 residues. In germline, CDR1 is SSHAT, CDR2 FNYEAQ (reference sequence). Trimming removed 4 bases at V and 2 bases at J, with 20 bases between. In DNA, the CDR3 is TGTGCCAGCAGCTATTATTTCAGGGAACGAGGGACTAATGAAAAACTGTTTTTT. It yields the protein CASSYYFRERGTNEKLFF.

Ten or more counts support this clonotype. The V gene is TRBV28, the J gene TRBJ2-7, with a possible D match to TRBD2 (7 bases). The CDR3 runs 14 residues. Germline CDR1 reads MDHEN; CDR2 reads SYDVKM. Trimming took off 2 bases at V and 2 bases at J, with 10 bases between the two ends. CDR3 sequence (DNA): TGTGCCAGCAGTTTAGGGGGGGGGCCCTACGAGCAGTACTTC. It is translated as CASSLGGGPYEQYF.

The table lists this clonotype with a few counts. The genes are TRBV3-1 and TRBJ2-7; TRBD2 agrees at 15 bases. Germline CDR1 and CDR2: LGHDT and YNNKEL (reference sequence). The CDR3 extends over 19 amino acids. The junction had 10 bases not matched to a gene; V was cut back by 4 bases and J by 0 bases. The CDR3 here is CASSPYLGTSGGYSYEQYF. CDR3 DNA: TGTGCCAGCAGCCCTTACCTTGGGACTAGCGGGGGGTACTCCTACGAGCAGTACTTC.

This clonotype was recorded a few times. V usage is TRBV7-2 and J usage is TRBJ2-3; TRBD1 is a possible D gene (5 bases). Germline assignment: CDR1 SGHTA and CDR2 FQGNSA. Deletions cut 5 bases from V and 0 bases from J, with 15 bases between. There are 16 residues in the CDR3. The CDR3: CASSPRQSSSTDTQYF. CDR3 coding DNA: TGTGCCAGCAGCCCCCGACAGAGTTCTAGCACAGATACGCAGTATTTT.

This clonotype was found many times. The chain has TRBV6-5 and TRBJ1-1; D may be TRBD1 (6 bases). Trimming pared 5 bases from V and 2 bases from J, leaving 12 bases between. CDR3 size: 14 residues. The germline CDR1 and CDR2 sequences are MNHEY and SVGAGI. CDR3 region: CASSRQVFNTEAFF. The CDR3 nucleotides read TGTGCCAGCAGTCGACAGGTTTTTAACACTGAAGCTTTCTTT.

With regard to this clonotype: A much larger clonotype is one base distant, so this may be a read error. The chain employs TRBV12-3 or TRBV12-4 and TRBJ2-5; D gene uncertain. V shed 4 bases and J shed 0 bases, with 3 bases lying between them. This CDR3 has 12 amino acids. The CDR3 is CASSWDQETQYF. The DNA for the CDR3 is TGTGCCAGCAGTTGGGACCAAGAGACCCAGTACTTC.

This clonotype was seen ten or more times. The chain uses TRBV16 and TRBJ1-1; D might be TRBD1 (5 bases). The CDR3 loop spans 16 amino acids. Trimming stripped 2 bases from V and 4 bases from J, with 17 bases between. Germline-derived CDR1 and CDR2 are KGHSY and FQNENV. The CDR3 nucleotides are TGTGCCAGCAGCCAACGGGGGGTCTACTGGGGCACTGAAGCTTTCTTT. This encodes CASSQRGVYWGTEAFF.

The table lists this clonotype with a few counts. The V call is TRBV30, the J call TRBJ1-3; 7 nucleotides align to TRBD1. V shed 1 base, J shed 0 bases, and the junction held 12 bases outside the gene matches. The CDR3 loop spans 18 amino acids. Germline lookup yields CDR1 GTSNPN and CDR2 SVGIG (reference sequence). This CDR3 reads CAWSGGIKGASSGNTIYF. CDR3 DNA sequence: TGTGCCTGGAGTGGCGGAATAAAGGGGGCAAGCTCTGGAAACACCATATATTTT.

In this sample, this clonotype turned up many times. The chain couples TRBV3-1 to TRBJ1-2; D is possibly TRBD1 (5 bases). V lost 4 bases to trimming and J lost 8 bases, with 11 bases between them. Germline V gene data show CDR1 as LGHDT and CDR2 as YNNKEL (reference sequence). This CDR3 contains 12 residues. This CDR3 reads CASSRGGGGYTF. The CDR3 nucleotides are TGTGCCAGCAGCCGGGGCGGTGGGGGCTACACCTTC.

This clonotype is large in the sample. V gene TRBV5-4 combines with J gene TRBJ2-3; a weak D match, TRBD1 (6 bases). The CDR3 runs to 16 residues. CDR1 SGHNT and CDR2 YYREEE come from the germline V gene (reference sequence). V lost 7 bases to trimming and J lost 0 bases, with 18 bases between them. The CDR3: CASRVRGGLSTDTQYF. CDR3 in DNA: TGTGCCAGCCGCGTACGAGGGGGATTAAGCACAGATACGCAGTATTTT. Full variable domain (remainder filled in from reference TRBV5-4 and TRBJ2-3): ETGVTQSPTHLIKTRGQQVTLRCSSQSGHNTVSWYQQALGQGPQFIFQYYREEENGRGNFPPRFSGLQFPNYSSELNVNALELDDSALYLCASRVRGGLSTDTQYFGPGTRLTVL.